This TCR beta chain was profiled in a study of CD8 T cells in Susac syndrome. Regarding the study as a whole: By the study's own acknowledgment, its TCR sequencing and HLA analysis included relatively few individuals.

cDNA came from roughly 0.53 to 1 ug RNA primed by random hexamers. TCRdb re-derived calls from the immunoSEQ multiplex PCR reads in MiXCR, one entry per CDR3 protein. This sample has just over 150,000 distinct CDR3 sequences; around 96% occur once, and the top ten carry more than 0.2%. The germline CDR1 and CDR2 sequences are LGHNA and YNFKEQ. Trimming left V 0 bases short and J 10 bases short, with 9 bases between. This CDR3 contains 12 residues. Regarding this clonotype: Antigen specificity is unknown.

FACS was used to enrich TEMRA cells, whereas the CD8+ and CD4+ T cells were obtained by negative isolation. This sequence originates from a human donor with multiple sclerosis. The sample consisted of CD8+ T cells from PBMCs. The V gene is TRBV4-2, the J gene TRBJ1-1; D unclear. In DNA, the CDR3 is TGTGCCAGCAGCCAAGATGGGAAAAGAGCTTTCTTT. Encoded protein: CASSQDGKRAFF.